The source of this T cell receptor (beta chain) is a study of blood T cell repertoires in COVID-19. The CDR3 has 15 amino acids. The V and J ends lost 3 bases and 5 bases respectively, with 16 bases between them. Germline values: CDR1 LNHDA, CDR2 SQIVND (reference sequence). Clones were read by immunoSEQ multiplex PCR, and TCRdb kept only the in-frame ones, dropping some. Of 120,000 to 150,000 clones listed, around nine tenths are singletons. Sequenced input: peripheral blood. V usage is TRBV19 and J usage is TRBJ2-5; possible D gene TRBD1, 6 bases. This TCR was sampled from a human donor in a cohort sampled during active COVID-19. CDR3 sequence: CASSIGQGFEETQYF. The CDR3 region has the DNA TGTGCCAGTAGTATTGGGCAGGGGTTCGAGGAGACCCAGTACTTC.